This T cell receptor (beta chain) was captured by sequencing in a study of T cells after yellow fever vaccination. This clonotype was counted many times. The antigen remains undetermined. TCR cDNA, made by 5'RACE template switching, carried an added universal primer site and UMIs. TCRdb processed the 5' RACE reads anew with MiXCR; each CDR3 protein has one entry. In the table there are 250,000 or so distinct CDR3 sequences, over 3% of which are singletons. General observations from the study: A faster peak, day 5 versus 15, was reached by the weaker secondary response. The bulk population could contribute abundant contaminating clonotypes to FACS-sorted repertoires. Re-detected after boosting: most primary clones, approximately 97% of CD4 and 80% to 90% of CD8.

The TCR was taken from a man between 18 and 29 years old who received the YFV17D yellow fever vaccine. This specimen was PBMCs, taken 15 days after the yellow fever booster vaccination.

CDR3 DNA sequence: TGTGCCAGCAGCTGGGGACTCGCCTACGAGCAGTACTTC. Translation: CASSWGLAYEQYF. The chain joins TRBV11-2 to TRBJ2-7, with a tentative D call TRBD2 (6 bases). CDR1 is SGHAT and CDR2 is FQNNGV in the germline V gene. Trimming took 4 bases from V and 2 from J, leaving 9 bases between them. This CDR3 has 13 residues.